Listed below are T cell receptor beta chains from one sample, sequenced in a study of T cells expressing NK-cell markers. Each CDR3 protein gets one entry in TCRdb, which reprocessed the 5' RACE reads and gives no DNA. This sample lists some 410,000 distinct CDR3 sequences; its ten largest clones have approximately 6.8%. Sequenced input: blood T cells: a sorted CD56 or NKG2C T cell subset, CD4+ or CD8+ T cells, or bulk PBMC T cells (not recorded which). All receptors come from a woman aged 18 to 75 in good health. The CDR3 runs from the conserved cysteine through the conserved F or W. Fields, in order: V gene, J gene, CDR3 protein.

V: TRBV30; J: TRBJ2-3; CDR3: CAWSFSSQDTQYF
V: TRBV9; J: TRBJ2-5; CDR3: CASSPLALGETQYF
V: TRBV18; J: TRBJ1-5; CDR3: CASSPSAGWDQPQHF
V: TRBV30; J: TRBJ2-1; CDR3: CACQDTSSYNEQFF
V: TRBV5-5; J: TRBJ2-3; CDR3: CASSLVGGRGDTQYF
V: TRBV9; J: TRBJ2-3; CDR3: CASSVARETDTQYF
V: TRBV2; J: TRBJ2-1; CDR3: CASSSLGAEQFF
V: TRBV12-3/TRBV12-4; J: TRBJ1-1; CDR3: CASSSRQENTEAFF
V: TRBV27; J: TRBJ1-1; CDR3: CASSLAGGDTEAFF
V: TRBV4-3; J: TRBJ1-6; CDR3: CASSQDPRNSPLHF
V: TRBV27; J: TRBJ2-5; CDR3: CASSAQGFREETQYF
V: TRBV3-1; J: TRBJ1-5; CDR3: CASSRGTGTNQPQHF
V: TRBV7-9; J: TRBJ2-7; CDR3: CASTPGGYEQYF
V: TRBV20-1; J: TRBJ1-2; CDR3: CSARDLQGSYGYTF
V: TRBV18; J: TRBJ1-4; CDR3: CASSPGNNEKLFF
V: TRBV9; J: TRBJ2-3; CDR3: CASSVGQLSTDTQYF
V: TRBV5-1; J: TRBJ2-2; CDR3: CASSWTSGDTGELFF
V: TRBV12-3/TRBV12-4; J: TRBJ2-7; CDR3: CASTPAPAYEQYF
V: TRBV11-2; J: TRBJ2-3; CDR3: CASSLGTWGGEGTQYF